The 22 T cell receptor delta chains below were found in one sample sequenced in a study of Vδ1+ human thymocytes (dated by TCRdb to 2017 to 2018). Sequencing took place on an Illumina MiSeq. RNA was extracted with the RNeasy mini kit and reverse transcribed using Superscript III. To generate the CDR3 amplicons, a multiplex PCR was run using pooled V-gene forward primers together with a constant-region reverse primer that carried Illumina adaptor overhangs. TCRdb called clones afresh from the public reads with CATT; identical DNA rows were later merged. Counted in this sample were about 25,000 delta-chain clones; 7.4% of them appeared once. The ten largest clones represent 0.8% to 1% of the sample. The research as a whole found: In contrast to oligoclonal peripheral blood repertoires, thymic TRG and TRD repertoires appeared to be highly polyclonal with Gaussian CDR3 length distributions.

These TCRs are of unknown antigen specificity. Material: Vdelta1+ gamma-delta thymocytes from the thymus. The cell subset or site label for this specimen denotes: FACS-sorted CD3+ TCRalphabeta- TCRVdelta1+ TCRVdelta2- thymocytes. These receptors came from a girl in the first two years of life who had congenital heart surgery.

This clone was detected a few times. The chain joins TRDV1 to TRDJ1; 7 bases match TRDD3. Germline V gives CDR1 TSWWSYY, CDR2 QGS. J gave up 5 bases and V 1 base, and 16 bases lay outside the gene matches. The CDR3 runs to 18 residues. The CDR3 protein is CALGERPSNWGHLDKLIF. Written as DNA, the CDR3 is TGTGCTCTTGGGGAACGGCCGAGTAACTGGGGACATCTGGATAAACTCATCTTT.

This clone has just one count. No V gene call is available, although the J gene is TRDJ1; TRDD3, the table's D call, was not compared with the DNA. CDR3 length equals 15 residues. The CDR3 is CALGEPSTYTDKLIF. CDR3 bases: TGTGCTCTTGGGGAACCCAGCACTTACACCGATAAACTCATCTTT.

This clone has only a few counts. The chain recombines TRDV1 with TRDJ1, with 8 bases aligning to TRDD3. Trimming at V came to 3 bases and at J to 0 bases, leaving 15 bases not matched to a gene. The V gene's germline CDR1 is TSWWSYY and CDR2 QGS. The CDR3 sequence is 19 residues long. This chain's CDR3 is CALGDPRTLGVVYTDKLIF. CDR3 DNA: TGTGCTCTTGGGGACCCCCGGACACTGGGGGTTGTGTACACCGATAAACTCATCTTT.

This clone was observed a handful of times. V is TRDV1 and J is TRDJ1, with 7 bases lining up with TRDD3. Looked up from germline, CDR1 is TSWWSYY and CDR2 is QGS. Unmatched junction bases numbered 5, after V lost 0 bases and J lost 4 bases. The CDR3 contains 15 residues. The DNA for the CDR3 is TGTGCTCTTGGGGAACTCGTACTGGGGATCGATAAACTCATCTTT. Amino acids: CALGELVLGIDKLIF.

In this sample, this clone turned up a few times. J is TRDJ1 and V is TRDV1; 7 bases fit TRDD3. Unmatched junction bases numbered 9, after V lost 3 bases and J lost 2 bases. Looked up from germline, CDR1 is TSWWSYY and CDR2 is QGS. The CDR3 spans 16 residues. The CDR3 region is CALGDLHWGSTDKLIF. Written as DNA, the CDR3 is TGTGCTCTTGGGGACCTCCACTGGGGCTCTACCGATAAACTCATCTTT.

This clone has just a few counts. This chain links TRDV1 with TRDJ1; 8 nucleotides align to TRDD3. Germline lookup yields CDR1 TSWWSYY and CDR2 QGS. The CDR3 is 19 residues long. Trimming cost V 2 bases and J 0 bases; bases outside gene matches: 14. Written as DNA, the CDR3 is TGTGCTCTTGGGGAAGGCCGTACTGGGGGTAGAACGTACACCGATAAACTCATCTTT. It is translated as CALGEGRTGGRTYTDKLIF.

This clone has a handful of counts. One end of the junction varies from germline; a read error may be responsible. This chain joins TRDV1 and TRDJ1; TRDD3 is a possible D gene (7 bases). The CDR3 sequence is 22 residues long. Germline-derived CDR1 and CDR2 are TSWWSYY and QGS. DNA of the CDR3: TGCGCTCTTGGGGAACTCGGTCCTACGGACTGGGAGGGATACCCGGCGACCGATAAACTCATCTTT. As protein: CALGELGPTDWEGYPATDKLIF.

V usage is TRDV1 and J usage is TRDJ1; tentative D call: TRDD3 (6 bases). Trimming took 4 bases from V and 1 from J, leaving 25 bases between them. Germline CDR1 and CDR2: TSWWSYY and QGS. This CDR3 spans 19 amino acids. CDR3 sequence: CALGVHYNRGSPLTDKLIF. In DNA form, the CDR3 reads TGTGCTCTTGGGGTCCACTACAATCGGGGATCCCCTCTCACCGATAAACTCATCTTT.

The chain couples TRDV1 to TRDJ1; 13 nucleotides match TRDD3. The V segment lost 5 bases and the J segment 8 bases; nucleotides outside the gene matches: 32. Per the germline V gene, CDR1 is TSWWSYY and CDR2 is QGS. This CDR3 is built from 23 residues. The CDR3 sequence: CALGTGETLPIPRSLGDTTKLIF. The CDR3 DNA is TGTGCTCTTGGGACAGGAGAAACTCTTCCCATTCCCCGATCACTGGGGGATACGACGAAACTCATCTTT.

This clone occurred a few times. The V call is TRDV1, the J call TRDJ1, with 9 bases aligning to TRDD3. V gave up 6 bases and J gave up 2 bases; unmatched junction bases: 22. Germline V gene sequence: CDR1 TSWWSYY, CDR2 QGS. The CDR3 runs 20 residues. The CDR3 region has the DNA TGTGCTCTTGGCCGTGGGTGCCTATTACTGGGGGACCCTCTTACCGATAAACTCATCTTT. Translating gives CALGRGCLLLGDPLTDKLIF.

The V call is TRDV1, the J call TRDJ1, with TRDD3 matching over 8 bases. Assignment of the J gene here rests on matching the DNA to germline, because TCRdb gives none. Trimming removed 0 bases from V and 0 bases from J; junction bases left unmatched: 9. The CDR3 covers 18 residues. Germline V gene data show CDR1 as TSWWSYY and CDR2 as QGS. CDR3 in amino acids: CALGELKTGGPYTDKLIF. The CDR3 DNA reads TGTGCTCTTGGGGAACTCAAGACTGGGGGGCCCTACACCGATAAACTCATCTTT.

This clone was seen a few times. V usage is TRDV1 and J usage is TRDJ1; D remains ambiguous. The CDR3 sequence is 17 residues long. V lost 3 bases and J lost 2, with 19 bases in between. Germline-derived CDR1 and CDR2 are TSWWSYY and QGS. The CDR3: CALGDPKRYRLTDKLIF. In DNA, the CDR3 is TGTGCTCTTGGGGACCCGAAACGCTACAGGCTGACCGATAAACTCATCTTT.

Details on this clone: The junction departs from germline at one end; a sequencing error may be responsible. The sample contains more than one DNA sequence encoding this CDR3. The chain combines TRDV1 with TRDJ1; 10 nucleotides line up with TRDD3. The CDR3 has 20 residues. Germline CDR1 is TSWWSYY and CDR2 is QGS. The CDR3 nucleotides read TGTGCTCTTGGACGTATCCAGCAGGGGGATACGTGGGGAGCCACCGATAAGCTCATCTTT. Protein: CALGRIQQGDTWGATDKLIF.

This clone was detected a few times. An end of the junction differs from the germline gene, which may be a read error. The gene calls are TRDV1 and TRDJ1, with TRDD3 matching over 8 bases. Germline V gives CDR1 TSWWSYY, CDR2 QGS. This CDR3 comprises 19 residues. DNA for the CDR3: TGTGCTCTTGGGGTCCCCCAGACTGGGGGTCACACTTACACCGATAAACTTATCTTT. Its protein is CALGVPQTGGHTYTDKLIF.

This clone appeared a few times. The rearrangement joins TRDV1 to TRDJ1; 10 positions agree with TRDD3. V was clipped by 0 bases and J by 0 bases; unmatched bases: 13. The CDR3 has 20 amino acids. Germline CDR1 TSWWSYY, CDR2 QGS. CDR3: CALGELRRTNWGIYTDKLIF. For the CDR3, the DNA is TGTGCTCTTGGGGAACTTCGTCGAACGAACTGGGGGATCTACACCGATAAACTCATCTTT.

The J gene was identified as TRDJ1, and no V gene was called; the listed D gene, TRDD3, was not tested against the DNA. This CDR3 contains 22 residues. The CDR3 sequence is CALGIDRPSPPLRIPDTDKLIF. In nucleotides, the CDR3 is TGTGCTCTTGGGATAGATCGACCTTCCCCTCCTCTAAGGATACCGGACACCGATAAACTCATCTTT.

The rearrangement links TRDV1 to TRDJ1; the match to TRDD3 covers 8 bases. CDR3 length: 21 residues. The germline CDR1 and CDR2 sequences are TSWWSYY and QGS. J gave up 0 bases and V 0 bases, and 18 bases lay outside the gene matches. CDR3 in DNA: TGTGCTCTTGGGGAACTAGTCCTCCATCTACTGGGGGTTCGGTACACCGATAAACTCATCTTT. This translates into CALGELVLHLLGVRYTDKLIF.

For this clone: Because the CDR3's place on the DNA is in doubt, the DNA is left out and the CDR3 is given as listed by TCRdb. J gene calling gave no result, while the V gene is TRDV1; TRDD3, the table's D call, lacks a check against the DNA. Germline V lookup: CDR1 TSWWSYY, CDR2 QGS. The CDR3 is 21 residues long, counting both termini. The CDR3 protein is CALWIWRETGGPSAYTDKLIF.

This clone was counted only a few times. V gene TRDV1 combines with J gene TRDJ1, with 12 nucleotides matching TRDD3. The germline V gene encodes CDR1 TSWWSYY and CDR2 QGS. The CDR3 spans 20 residues. J lost 0 bases, V lost 6 bases, and 17 bases had no gene match. The chain's CDR3 is CALGEFYWGIPRAYTDKLIF. In nucleotides, the CDR3 is TGTGCTCTTGGAGAATTTTACTGGGGGATACCCAGGGCGTACACCGATAAACTCATCTTT.

This clone was found a few times. This chain joins TRDV1 and TRDJ1; D perhaps matches TRDD2 (5 bases). This CDR3 has 15 residues. V was cut by 1 base and J by 2 bases, with 11 bases left in between. Germline loops: CDR1 TSWWSYY, CDR2 QGS. In nucleotides, the CDR3 is TGTGCTCTTGGGGAACCCTACAACGGGACCGATAAACTCATCTTT. It specifies CALGEPYNGTDKLIF.

The sample holds one count of this clone. This chain uses TRDV1 with TRDJ1; tentatively, D is TRDD2 (6 bases). The J gene, left out of TCRdb, was set here by checking the DNA against germline. The CDR3 totals 18 residues. Trimming cost V 3 bases and J 8 bases, with 28 bases left between them. Looked up from germline, CDR1 is TSWWSYY and CDR2 is QGS. This chain's CDR3 is CALGDGLPNSYARGKLIF. Here the CDR3 DNA reads TGTGCTCTTGGGGATGGCCTTCCAAACTCATACGCGCGGGGGAAACTCATCTTT.

This clone was observed a few times. The chain combines TRDV1 with TRDJ1; tentatively, D is TRDD3 (5 bases). The germline V gene encodes CDR1 TSWWSYY and CDR2 QGS. V lost 1 base and J 1 base, leaving 28 bases between the germline ends. CDR3 size: 21 residues. CDR3 sequence (DNA): TGTGCTCTTGGGGAACAAGGAGGGCCCTTGTGCTGGGACTCACGCACCGATAAACTCATCTTT. It codes for CALGEQGGPLCWDSRTDKLIF.